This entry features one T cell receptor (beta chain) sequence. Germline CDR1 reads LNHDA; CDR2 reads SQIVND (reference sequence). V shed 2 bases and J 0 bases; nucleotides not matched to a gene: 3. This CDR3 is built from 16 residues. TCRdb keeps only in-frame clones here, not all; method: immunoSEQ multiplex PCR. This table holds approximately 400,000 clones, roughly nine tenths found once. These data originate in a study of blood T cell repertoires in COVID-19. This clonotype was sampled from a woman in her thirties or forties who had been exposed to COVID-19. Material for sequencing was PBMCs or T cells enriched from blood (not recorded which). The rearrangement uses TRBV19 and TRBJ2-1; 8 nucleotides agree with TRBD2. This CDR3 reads CASSIRSGSSYNEQFF. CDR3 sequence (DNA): TGTGCCAGTAGTATAAGAAGCGGGAGCTCCTACAATGAGCAGTTCTTC.